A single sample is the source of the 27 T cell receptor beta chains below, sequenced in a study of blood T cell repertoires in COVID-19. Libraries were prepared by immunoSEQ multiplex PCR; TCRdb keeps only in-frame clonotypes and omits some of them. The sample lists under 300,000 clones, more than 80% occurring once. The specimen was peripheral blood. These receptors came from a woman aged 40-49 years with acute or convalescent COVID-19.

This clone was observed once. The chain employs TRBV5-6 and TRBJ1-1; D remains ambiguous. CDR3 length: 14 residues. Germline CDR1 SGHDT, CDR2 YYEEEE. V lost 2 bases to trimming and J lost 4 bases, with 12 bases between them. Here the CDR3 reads CASSLPRVGTEAFF. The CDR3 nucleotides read TGTGCCAGCAGCTTACCCCGGGTGGGCACTGAAGCTTTCTTT.

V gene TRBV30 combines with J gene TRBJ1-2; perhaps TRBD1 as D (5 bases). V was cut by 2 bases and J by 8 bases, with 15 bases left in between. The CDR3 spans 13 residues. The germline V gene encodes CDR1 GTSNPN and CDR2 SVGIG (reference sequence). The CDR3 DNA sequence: TGTGCCTGGAGTACTGGGGGGGGAAGGGGCTACACCTTC. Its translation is CAWSTGGGRGYTF.

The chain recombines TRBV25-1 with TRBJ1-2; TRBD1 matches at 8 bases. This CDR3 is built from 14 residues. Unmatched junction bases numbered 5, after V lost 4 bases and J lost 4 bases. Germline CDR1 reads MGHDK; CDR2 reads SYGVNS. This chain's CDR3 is CASSGRQGPYGYTF. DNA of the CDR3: TGTGCCAGCAGTGGTAGACAGGGGCCCTATGGCTACACCTTC.

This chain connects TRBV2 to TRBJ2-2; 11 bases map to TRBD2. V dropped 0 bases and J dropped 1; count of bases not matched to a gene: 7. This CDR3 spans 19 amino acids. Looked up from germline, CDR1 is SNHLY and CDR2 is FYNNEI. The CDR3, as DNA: TGTGCCAGCAGTGAAGCTGAGTCTAGCGGGGGGTTGAACACCGGGGAGCTGTTTTTT. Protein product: CASSEAESSGGLNTGELFF.

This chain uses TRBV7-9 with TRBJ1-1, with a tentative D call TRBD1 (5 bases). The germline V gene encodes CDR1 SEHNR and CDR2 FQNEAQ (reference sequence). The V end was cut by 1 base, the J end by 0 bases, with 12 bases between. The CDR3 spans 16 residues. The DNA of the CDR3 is TGTGCCAGCAGCTTAGGAGGGGACTTAGTGAACACTGAAGCTTTCTTT. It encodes CASSLGGDLVNTEAFF. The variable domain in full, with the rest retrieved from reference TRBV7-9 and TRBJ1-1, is DTGVSQNPRHKITKRGQNVTFRCDPISEHNRLYWYRQTLGQGPEFLTYFQNEAQLEKSRLLSDRFSAERPKGSFSTLEIQRTEQGDSAMYLCASSLGGDLVNTEAFFGQGTRLTVV.

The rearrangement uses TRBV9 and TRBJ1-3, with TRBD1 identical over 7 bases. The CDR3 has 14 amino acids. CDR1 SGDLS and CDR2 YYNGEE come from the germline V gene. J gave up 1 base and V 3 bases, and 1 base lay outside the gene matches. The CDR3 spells CASSATGSGNTIYF. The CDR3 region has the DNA TGTGCCAGCAGCGCGACAGGGTCTGGAAACACCATATATTTT.

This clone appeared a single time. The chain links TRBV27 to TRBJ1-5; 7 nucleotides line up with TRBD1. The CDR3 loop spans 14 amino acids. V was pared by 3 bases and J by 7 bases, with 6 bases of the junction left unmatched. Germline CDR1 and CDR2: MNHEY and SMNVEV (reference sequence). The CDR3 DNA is TGTGCCAGCAGTTTCACAGGGGTGCGACAGCCCCAGCATTTT. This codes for CASSFTGVRQPQHF.

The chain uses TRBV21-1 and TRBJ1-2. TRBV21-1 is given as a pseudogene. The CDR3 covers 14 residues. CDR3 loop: CASSKCTGRSGYTF. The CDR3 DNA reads TGTGCCAGCAGCAAATGCACGGGAAGGAGCGGCTACACCTTC.

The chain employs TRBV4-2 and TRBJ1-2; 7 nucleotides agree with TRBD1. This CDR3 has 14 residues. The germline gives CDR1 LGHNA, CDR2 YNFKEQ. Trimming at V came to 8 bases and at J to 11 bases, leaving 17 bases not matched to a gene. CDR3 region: CASSDGYTGVGYTF. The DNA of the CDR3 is TGTGCCAGCTCCGACGGGTATACAGGGGTCGGGTACACCTTC.

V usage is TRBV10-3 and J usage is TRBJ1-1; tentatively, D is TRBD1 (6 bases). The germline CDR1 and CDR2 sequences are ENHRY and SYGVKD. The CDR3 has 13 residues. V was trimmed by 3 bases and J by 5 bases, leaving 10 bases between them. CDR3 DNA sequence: TGTGCCATCAGTGACCCCCAGGGGACTGAAGCTTTCTTT. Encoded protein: CAISDPQGTEAFF.

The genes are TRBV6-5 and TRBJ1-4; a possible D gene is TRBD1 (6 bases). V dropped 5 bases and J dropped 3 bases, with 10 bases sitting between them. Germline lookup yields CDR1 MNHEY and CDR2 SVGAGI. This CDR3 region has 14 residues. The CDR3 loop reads CASSSRQANEKLFF. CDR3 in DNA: TGTGCCAGCAGTAGTAGACAGGCTAATGAAAAACTGTTTTTT.

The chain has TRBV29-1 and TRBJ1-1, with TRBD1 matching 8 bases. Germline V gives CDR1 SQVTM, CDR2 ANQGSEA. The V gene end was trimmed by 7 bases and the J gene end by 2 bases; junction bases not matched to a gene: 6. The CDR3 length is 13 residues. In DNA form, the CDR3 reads TGCAGCGCAAACAGGGGGATCAACACTGAAGCTTTCTTT. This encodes CSANRGINTEAFF.

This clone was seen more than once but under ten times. The CDR3 DNA reads TGTGCCAGTAGCCCCGAAGCCGGACAAGGCTATGGCTACACCTTC. Encoded protein: CASSPEAGQGYGYTF. This chain links TRBV19 with TRBJ1-2; tentative D call: TRBD1 (5 bases). Trimming pared 6 bases from V and 4 bases from J, leaving 18 bases between. The CDR3 is 15 residues long. Germline CDR1 LNHDA, CDR2 SQIVND (reference sequence).

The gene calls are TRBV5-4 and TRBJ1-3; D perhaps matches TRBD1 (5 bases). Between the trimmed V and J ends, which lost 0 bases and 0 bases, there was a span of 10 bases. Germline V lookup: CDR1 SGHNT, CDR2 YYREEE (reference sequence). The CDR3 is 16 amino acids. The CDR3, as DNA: TGTGCCAGCAGCTTGGATTGGGGGGGCTCTGGAAACACCATATATTTT. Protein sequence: CASSLDWGGSGNTIYF.

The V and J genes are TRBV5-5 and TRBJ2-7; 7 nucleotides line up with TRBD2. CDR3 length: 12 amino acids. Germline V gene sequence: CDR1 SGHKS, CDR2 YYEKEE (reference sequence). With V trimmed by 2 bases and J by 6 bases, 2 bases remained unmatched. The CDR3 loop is CASSFPGGEQYV. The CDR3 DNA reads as TGTGCCAGCAGCTTCCCGGGAGGCGAGCAGTACGTC.

This chain's CDR3 is CASSGGRAEANYGYTF. CDR3 DNA: TGTGCCAGCAGTGGAGGGAGAGCAGAGGCTAACTATGGCTACACCTTC. The chain carries TRBV2 and TRBJ1-2; D is uncertain. CDR1 SNHLY and CDR2 FYNNEI come from the germline V gene. This CDR3 comprises 16 residues. V shed 4 bases and J shed 0 bases, with 15 bases lying between them.

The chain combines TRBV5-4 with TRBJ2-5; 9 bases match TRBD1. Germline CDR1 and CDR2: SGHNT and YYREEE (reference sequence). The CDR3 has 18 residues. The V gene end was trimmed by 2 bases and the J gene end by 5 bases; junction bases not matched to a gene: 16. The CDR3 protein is CASSFGGLTGGLRETQYF. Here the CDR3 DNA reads TGTGCCAGCAGCTTTGGCGGCCTGACAGGGGGATTGAGGGAGACCCAGTACTTC.

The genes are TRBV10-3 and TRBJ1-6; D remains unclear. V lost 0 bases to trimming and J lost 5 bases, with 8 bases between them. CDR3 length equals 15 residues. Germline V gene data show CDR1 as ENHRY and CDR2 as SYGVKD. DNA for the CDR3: TGTGCCATCAGTGAGTCGGGGAGGGATAATTCACCCCTCCACTTT. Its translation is CAISESGRDNSPLHF.

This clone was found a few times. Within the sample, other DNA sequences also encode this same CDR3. CDR3 sequence: CASSLARGTEAFF. CDR3 nucleotide sequence: TGTGCCAGCAGTTTAGCCCGGGGCACTGAAGCTTTCTTT. The chain links TRBV12-3 or TRBV12-4 to TRBJ1-1; D gene unclear. Trimming removed 0 bases from V and 4 bases from J, with 6 bases in between. The CDR3 contains 13 residues.

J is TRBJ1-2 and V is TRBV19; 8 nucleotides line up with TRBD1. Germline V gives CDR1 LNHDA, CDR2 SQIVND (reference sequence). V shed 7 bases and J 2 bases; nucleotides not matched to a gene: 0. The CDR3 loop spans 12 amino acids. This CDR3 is CASNRGNYGYTF. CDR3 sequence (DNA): TGTGCCAGTAACAGGGGGAACTATGGCTACACCTTC.

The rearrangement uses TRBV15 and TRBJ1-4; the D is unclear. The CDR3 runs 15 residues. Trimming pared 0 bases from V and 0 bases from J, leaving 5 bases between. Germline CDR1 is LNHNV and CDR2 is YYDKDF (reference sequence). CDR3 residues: CATSRDIATNEKLFF. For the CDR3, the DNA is TGTGCCACCAGCAGAGATATCGCAACTAATGAAAAACTGTTTTTT.

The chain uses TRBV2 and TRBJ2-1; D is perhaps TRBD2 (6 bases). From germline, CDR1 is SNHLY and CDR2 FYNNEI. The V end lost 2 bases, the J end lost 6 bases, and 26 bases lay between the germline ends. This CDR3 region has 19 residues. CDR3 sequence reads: CASSESVGGQQGRGNEQFF. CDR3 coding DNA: TGTGCCAGCAGTGAATCTGTCGGAGGGCAGCAGGGTCGTGGCAATGAGCAGTTCTTC.

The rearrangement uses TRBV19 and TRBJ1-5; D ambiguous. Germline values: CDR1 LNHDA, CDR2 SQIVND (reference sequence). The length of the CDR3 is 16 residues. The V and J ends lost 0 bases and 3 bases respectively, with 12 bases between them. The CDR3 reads CASSIDRWRDNQPQHF. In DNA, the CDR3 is TGTGCCAGTAGTATAGATCGGTGGCGGGACAATCAGCCCCAGCATTTT.

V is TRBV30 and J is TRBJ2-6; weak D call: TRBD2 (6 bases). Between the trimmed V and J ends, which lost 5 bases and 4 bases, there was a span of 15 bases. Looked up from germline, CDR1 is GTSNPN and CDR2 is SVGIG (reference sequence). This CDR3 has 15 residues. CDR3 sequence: CAWGTGLSGANVLTF. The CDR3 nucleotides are TGTGCCTGGGGGACGGGACTGTCCGGGGCCAACGTCCTGACTTTC.

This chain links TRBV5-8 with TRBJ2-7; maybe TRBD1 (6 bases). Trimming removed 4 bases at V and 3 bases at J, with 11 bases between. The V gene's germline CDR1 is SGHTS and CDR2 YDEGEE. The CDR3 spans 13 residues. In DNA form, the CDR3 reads TGTGCCAGCAGCCTCGGGACACACTACGAGCAGTACGTC. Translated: CASSLGTHYEQYV.

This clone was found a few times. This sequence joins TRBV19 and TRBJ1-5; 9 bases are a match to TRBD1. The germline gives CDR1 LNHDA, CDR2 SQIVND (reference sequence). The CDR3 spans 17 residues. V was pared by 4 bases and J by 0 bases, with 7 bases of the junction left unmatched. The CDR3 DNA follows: TGTGCCAGTAGTACGGACAGGGGCCCTTATAGCAATCAGCCCCAGCATTTT. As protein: CASSTDRGPYSNQPQHF.

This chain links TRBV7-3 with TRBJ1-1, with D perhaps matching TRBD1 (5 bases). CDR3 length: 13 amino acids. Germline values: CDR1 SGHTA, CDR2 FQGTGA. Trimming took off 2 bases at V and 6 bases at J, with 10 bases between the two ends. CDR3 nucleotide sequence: TGTGCCAGCAGCTTAGATTTAGGGGCTGAAGCTTTCTTT. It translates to CASSLDLGAEAFF.